This T cell receptor beta chain was identified during a study of T cell responses to AZD1222 COVID-19 vaccine. The V gene's germline CDR1 is SGHTA and CDR2 FQGTGA. The CDR3 has 13 amino acids. V lost 2 bases to trimming and J lost 6 bases, with 10 bases between them. Comments on this clone: Its cognate antigen is unknown.

Profiling relied on immunoSEQ multiplex PCR, and the TCRdb table lists in-frame clones only, not all of them. The table lists some 93,000 clones, around 87% of them singletons. General study points: Unmutated variant regions are reportedly the target of nearly half of TCRs that are spike-specific. The span of vaccine-associated CD4 TCRs extended across spike, with dominance at 160-218 and 743-854. Baseline testing showed seropositivity in only 6 or 7 AZD1222 recipients. Most donors were white British, females outnumbered males, and clonal diversity was possibly underestimated.

This TCR was sampled from an adult who received the AZD1222 COVID-19 vaccine. Sample: peripheral blood, taken 28 days after the second AZD1222 dose. V usage is TRBV7-3 and J usage is TRBJ1-2; D is undetermined. CDR3 bases: TGTGCCAGCAGCTTACGGGATGGACATGGCTACACCTTC. Its protein product is CASSLRDGHGYTF.